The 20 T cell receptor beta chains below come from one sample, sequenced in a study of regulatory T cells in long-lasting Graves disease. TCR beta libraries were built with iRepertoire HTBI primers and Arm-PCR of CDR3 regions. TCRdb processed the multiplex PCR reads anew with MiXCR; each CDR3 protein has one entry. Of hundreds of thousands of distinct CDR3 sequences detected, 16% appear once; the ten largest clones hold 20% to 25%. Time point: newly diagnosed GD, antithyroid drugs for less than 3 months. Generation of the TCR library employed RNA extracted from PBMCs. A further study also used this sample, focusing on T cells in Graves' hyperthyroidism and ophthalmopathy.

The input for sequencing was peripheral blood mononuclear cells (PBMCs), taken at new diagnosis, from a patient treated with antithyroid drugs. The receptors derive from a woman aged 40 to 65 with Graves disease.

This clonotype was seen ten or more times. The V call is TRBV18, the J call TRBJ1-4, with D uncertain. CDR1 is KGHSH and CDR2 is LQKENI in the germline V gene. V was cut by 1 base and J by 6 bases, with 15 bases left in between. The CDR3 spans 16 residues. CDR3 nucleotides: TGTGCCAGCTCACCACGACTCCTAGGCGGGGATGAAAAACTGTTTTTT. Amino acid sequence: CASSPRLLGGDEKLFF. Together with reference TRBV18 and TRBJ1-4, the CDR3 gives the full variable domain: NAGVMQNPRHLVRRRGQEARLRCSPMKGHSHVYWYRQLPEEGLKFMVYLQKENIIDESGMPKERFSAEFPKEGPSILRIQQVVRGDSAAYFCASSPRLLGGDEKLFFGSGTQLSVL.

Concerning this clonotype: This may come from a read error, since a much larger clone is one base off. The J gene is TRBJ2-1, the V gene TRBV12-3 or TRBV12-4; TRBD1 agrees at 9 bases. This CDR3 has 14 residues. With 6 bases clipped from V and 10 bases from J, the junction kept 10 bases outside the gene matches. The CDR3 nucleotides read TGTGCCAGCAGCGGGGACAGGGCGACCTACGAGCAGTTCTTC. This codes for CASSGDRATYEQFF.

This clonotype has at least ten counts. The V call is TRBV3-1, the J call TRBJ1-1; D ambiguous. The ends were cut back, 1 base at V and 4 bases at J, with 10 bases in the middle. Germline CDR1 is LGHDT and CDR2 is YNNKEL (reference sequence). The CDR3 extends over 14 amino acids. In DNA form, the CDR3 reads TGTGCCAGCAGCCAAGGGGCAGGTGGCACTGAAGCTTTCTTT. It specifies CASSQGAGGTEAFF.

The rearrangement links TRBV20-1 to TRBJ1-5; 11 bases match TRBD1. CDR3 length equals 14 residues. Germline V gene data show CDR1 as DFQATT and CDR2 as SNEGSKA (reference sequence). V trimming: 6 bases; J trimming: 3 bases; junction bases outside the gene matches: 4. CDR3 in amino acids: CSARTGGLNQPQHF. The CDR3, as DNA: TGCAGTGCGAGGACAGGGGGCCTCAATCAGCCCCAGCATTTT.

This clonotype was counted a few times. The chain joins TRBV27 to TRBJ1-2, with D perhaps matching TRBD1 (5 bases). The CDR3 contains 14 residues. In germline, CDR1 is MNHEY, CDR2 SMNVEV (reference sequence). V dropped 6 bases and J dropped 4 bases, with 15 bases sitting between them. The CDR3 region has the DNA TGTGCCAGCAGACAAACCGGGACCGCCTATGGCTACACCTTC. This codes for CASRQTGTAYGYTF.

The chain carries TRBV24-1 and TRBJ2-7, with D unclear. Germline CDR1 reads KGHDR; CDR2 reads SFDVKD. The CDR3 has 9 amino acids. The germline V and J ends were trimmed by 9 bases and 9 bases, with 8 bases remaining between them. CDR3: CATFLGQYF. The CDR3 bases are TGTGCCACCTTCTTAGGGCAGTACTTC.

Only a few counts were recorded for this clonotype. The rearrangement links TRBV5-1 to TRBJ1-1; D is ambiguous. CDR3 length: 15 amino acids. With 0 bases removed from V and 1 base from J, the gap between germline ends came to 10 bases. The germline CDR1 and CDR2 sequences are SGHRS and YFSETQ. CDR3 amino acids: CASSLEGSSNTEAFF. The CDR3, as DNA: TGCGCCAGCAGCTTGGAAGGCAGCTCGAACACTGAAGCTTTCTTT.

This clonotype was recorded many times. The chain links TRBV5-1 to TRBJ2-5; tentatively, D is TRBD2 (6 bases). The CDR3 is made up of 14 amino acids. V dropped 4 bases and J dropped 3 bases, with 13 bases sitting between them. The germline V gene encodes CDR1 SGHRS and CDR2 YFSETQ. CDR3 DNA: TGCGCCAGCAGCACGGGGACTGCCGAAGAGACCCAGTACTTC. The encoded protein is CASSTGTAEETQYF.

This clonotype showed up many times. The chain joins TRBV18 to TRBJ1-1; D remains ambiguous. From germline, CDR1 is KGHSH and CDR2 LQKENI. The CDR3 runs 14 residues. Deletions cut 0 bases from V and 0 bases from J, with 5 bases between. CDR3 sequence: CASSPPNLNTEAFF. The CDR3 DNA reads TGTGCCAGCTCACCACCAAATCTGAACACTGAAGCTTTCTTT.

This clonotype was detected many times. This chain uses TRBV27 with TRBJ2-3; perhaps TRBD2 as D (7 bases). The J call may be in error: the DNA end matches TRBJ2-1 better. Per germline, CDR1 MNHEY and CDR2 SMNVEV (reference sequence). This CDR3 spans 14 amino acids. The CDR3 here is CASSHYQGRGEQFF. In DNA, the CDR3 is TGTGCCAGCAGCCATTACCAGGGGCGGGGGGAGCAGTTCTTC.

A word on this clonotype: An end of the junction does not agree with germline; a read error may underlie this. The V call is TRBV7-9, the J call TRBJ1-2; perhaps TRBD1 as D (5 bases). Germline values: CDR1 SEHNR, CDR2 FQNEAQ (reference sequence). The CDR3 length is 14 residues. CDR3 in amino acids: CASSFQESGSVFFF. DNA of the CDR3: TGTGCCAGCAGCTTTCAAGAATCAGGGTCGGTTTTCTTCTTC. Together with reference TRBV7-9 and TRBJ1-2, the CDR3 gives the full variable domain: DTGVSQNPRHKITKRGQNVTFRCDPISEHNRLYWYRQTLGQGPEFLTYFQNEAQLEKSRLLSDRFSAERPKGSFSTLEIQRTEQGDSAMYLCASSFQESGSVFFFGSGTRLTVV.

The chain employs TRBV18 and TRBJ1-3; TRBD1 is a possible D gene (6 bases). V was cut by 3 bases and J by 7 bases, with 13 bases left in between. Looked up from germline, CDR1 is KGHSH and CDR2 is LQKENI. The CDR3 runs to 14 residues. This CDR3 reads CASSPIPGGNTIYF. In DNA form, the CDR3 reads TGTGCCAGCTCACCGATCCCCGGGGGCAACACCATATATTTT. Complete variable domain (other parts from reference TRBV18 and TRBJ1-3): NAGVMQNPRHLVRRRGQEARLRCSPMKGHSHVYWYRQLPEEGLKFMVYLQKENIIDESGMPKERFSAEFPKEGPSILRIQQVVRGDSAAYFCASSPIPGGNTIYFGEGSWLTVV.

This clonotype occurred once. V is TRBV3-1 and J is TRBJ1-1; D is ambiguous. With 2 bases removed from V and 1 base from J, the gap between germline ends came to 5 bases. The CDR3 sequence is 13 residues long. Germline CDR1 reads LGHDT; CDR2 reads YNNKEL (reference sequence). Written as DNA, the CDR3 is TGTGCCAGCAGCCAATCTCGGAACACTGAAGCTTTCTTT. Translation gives CASSQSRNTEAFF. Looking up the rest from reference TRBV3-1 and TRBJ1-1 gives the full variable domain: DTAVSQTPKYLVTQMGNDKSIKCEQNLGHDTMYWYKQDSKKFLKIMFSYNNKELIINETVPNRFSPKSPDKAHLNLHINSLELGDSAVYFCASSQSRNTEAFFGQGTRLTVV.

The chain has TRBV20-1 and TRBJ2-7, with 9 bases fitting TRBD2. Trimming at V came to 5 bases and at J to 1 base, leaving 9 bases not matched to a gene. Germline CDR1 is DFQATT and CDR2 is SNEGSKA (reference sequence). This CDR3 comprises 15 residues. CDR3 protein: CSAGSAGGLSYEQYF. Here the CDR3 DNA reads TGCAGTGCTGGCTCAGCGGGGGGTTTATCCTACGAGCAGTACTTC.

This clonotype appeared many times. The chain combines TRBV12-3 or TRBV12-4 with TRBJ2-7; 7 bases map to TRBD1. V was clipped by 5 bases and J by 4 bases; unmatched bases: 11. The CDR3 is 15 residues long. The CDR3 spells CASSPAGTEFYEQYF. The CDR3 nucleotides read TGTGCCAGCAGTCCAGCCGGGACAGAATTTTACGAGCAGTACTTC.

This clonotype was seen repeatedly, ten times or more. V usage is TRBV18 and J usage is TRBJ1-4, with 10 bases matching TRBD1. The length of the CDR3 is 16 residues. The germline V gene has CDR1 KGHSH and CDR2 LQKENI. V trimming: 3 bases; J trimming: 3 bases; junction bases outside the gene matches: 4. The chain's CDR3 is CASSPRQGAANEKLFF. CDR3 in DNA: TGTGCCAGCTCACCGCGACAGGGGGCAGCTAATGAAAAACTGTTTTTT.

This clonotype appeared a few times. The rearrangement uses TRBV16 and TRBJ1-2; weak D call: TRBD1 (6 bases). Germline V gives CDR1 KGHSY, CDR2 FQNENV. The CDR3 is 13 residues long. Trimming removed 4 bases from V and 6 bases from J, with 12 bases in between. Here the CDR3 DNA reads TGTGCCAGCAGCCGACAGGTCGCTGATGGCTACACCTTC. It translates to CASSRQVADGYTF.

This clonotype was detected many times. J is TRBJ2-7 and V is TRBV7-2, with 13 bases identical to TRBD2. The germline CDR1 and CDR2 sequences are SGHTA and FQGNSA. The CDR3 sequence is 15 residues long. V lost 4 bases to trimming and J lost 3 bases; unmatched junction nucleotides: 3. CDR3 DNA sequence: TGTGCCAGCAGCTACACTAGCGGGGGGGTCTACGAGCAGTACTTC. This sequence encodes CASSYTSGGVYEQYF.

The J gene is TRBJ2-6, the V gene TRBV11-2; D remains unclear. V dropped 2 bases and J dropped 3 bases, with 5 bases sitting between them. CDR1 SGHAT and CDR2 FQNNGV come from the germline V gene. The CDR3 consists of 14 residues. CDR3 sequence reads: CASSLFGGANVLTF. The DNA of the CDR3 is TGTGCCAGCAGCTTATTTGGTGGGGCCAACGTCCTGACTTTC.

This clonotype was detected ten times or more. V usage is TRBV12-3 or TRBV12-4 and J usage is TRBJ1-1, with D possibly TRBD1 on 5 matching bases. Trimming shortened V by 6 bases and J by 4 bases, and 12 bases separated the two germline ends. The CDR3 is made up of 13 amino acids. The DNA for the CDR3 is TGTGCCAGCAGCCTCTACGGGGGCACTGAAGCTTTCTTT. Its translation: CASSLYGGTEAFF.